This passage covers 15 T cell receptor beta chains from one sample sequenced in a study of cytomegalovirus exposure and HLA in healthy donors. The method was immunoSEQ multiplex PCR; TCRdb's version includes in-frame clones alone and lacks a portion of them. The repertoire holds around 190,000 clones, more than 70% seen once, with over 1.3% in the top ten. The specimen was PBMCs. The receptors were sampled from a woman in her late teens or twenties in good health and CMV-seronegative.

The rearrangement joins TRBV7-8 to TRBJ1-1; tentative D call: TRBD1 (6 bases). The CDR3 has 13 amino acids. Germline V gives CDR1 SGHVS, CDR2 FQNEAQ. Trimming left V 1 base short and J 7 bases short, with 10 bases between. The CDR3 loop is CASSLGPDSEAFF. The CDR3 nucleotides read TGTGCCAGCAGCTTAGGGCCGGACAGTGAAGCTTTCTTT.

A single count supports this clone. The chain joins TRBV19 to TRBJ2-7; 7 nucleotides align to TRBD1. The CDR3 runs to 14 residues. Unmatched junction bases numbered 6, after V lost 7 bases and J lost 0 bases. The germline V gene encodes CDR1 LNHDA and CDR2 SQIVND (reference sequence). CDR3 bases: TGTGCCAGTACCCGGGACAGCGGCTCCTACGAGCAGTACTTC. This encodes CASTRDSGSYEQYF.

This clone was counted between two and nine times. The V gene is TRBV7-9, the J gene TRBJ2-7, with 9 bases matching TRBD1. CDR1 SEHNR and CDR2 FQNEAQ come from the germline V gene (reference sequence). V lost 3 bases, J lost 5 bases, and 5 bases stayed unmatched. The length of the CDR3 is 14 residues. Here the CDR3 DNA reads TGTGCCAGCAGCTTGGGACAGGGATTCCACGAGCAGTACTTC. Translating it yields CASSLGQGFHEQYF.

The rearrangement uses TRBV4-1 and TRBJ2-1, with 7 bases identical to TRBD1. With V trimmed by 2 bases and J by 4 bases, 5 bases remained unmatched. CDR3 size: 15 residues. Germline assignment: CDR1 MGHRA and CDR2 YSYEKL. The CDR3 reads CASSQRGQEYNEQFF. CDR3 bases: TGCGCCAGCAGCCAACGAGGACAGGAGTACAATGAGCAGTTCTTC.

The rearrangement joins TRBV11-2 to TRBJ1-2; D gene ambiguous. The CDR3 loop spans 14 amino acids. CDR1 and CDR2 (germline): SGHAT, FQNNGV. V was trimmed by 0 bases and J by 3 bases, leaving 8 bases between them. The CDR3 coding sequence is TGTGCCAGCAGCTTAGACAACTGGTACTATGGCTACACCTTC. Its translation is CASSLDNWYYGYTF. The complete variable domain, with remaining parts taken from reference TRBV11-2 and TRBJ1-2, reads EAGVAQSPRYKIIEKRQSVAFWCNPISGHATLYWYQQILGQGPKLLIQFQNNGVVDDSQLPKDRFSAERLKGVDSTLKIQPAKLEDSAVYLCASSLDNWYYGYTFGSGTRLTVV.

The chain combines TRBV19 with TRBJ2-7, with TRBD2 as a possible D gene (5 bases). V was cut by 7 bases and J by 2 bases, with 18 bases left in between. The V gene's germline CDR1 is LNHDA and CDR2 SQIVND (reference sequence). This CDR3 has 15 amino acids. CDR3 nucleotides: TGTGCCAGTACCGCTGGAATCCCCGGGGCCTACGAGCAGTACTTC. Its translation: CASTAGIPGAYEQYF.

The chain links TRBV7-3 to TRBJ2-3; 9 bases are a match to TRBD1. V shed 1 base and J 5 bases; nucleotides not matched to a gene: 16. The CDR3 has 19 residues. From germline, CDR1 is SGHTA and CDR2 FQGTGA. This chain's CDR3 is CASSLKVGSGTGFEDTQYF. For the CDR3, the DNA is TGTGCCAGCAGCTTAAAGGTGGGGAGTGGGACAGGGTTTGAAGATACGCAGTATTTT.

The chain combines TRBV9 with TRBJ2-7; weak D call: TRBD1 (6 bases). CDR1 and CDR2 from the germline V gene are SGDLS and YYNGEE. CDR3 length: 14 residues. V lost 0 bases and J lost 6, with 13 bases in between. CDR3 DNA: TGTGCCAGCAGCGTAGTTTCAGGGGACGGCGAGCAGTACTTC. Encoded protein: CASSVVSGDGEQYF. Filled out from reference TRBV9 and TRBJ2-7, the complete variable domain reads DSGVTQTPKHLITATGQRVTLRCSPRSGDLSVYWYQQSLDQGLQFLIQYYNGEERAKGNILERFSAQQFPDLHSELNLSSLELGDSALYFCASSVVSGDGEQYFGPGTRLTVT.

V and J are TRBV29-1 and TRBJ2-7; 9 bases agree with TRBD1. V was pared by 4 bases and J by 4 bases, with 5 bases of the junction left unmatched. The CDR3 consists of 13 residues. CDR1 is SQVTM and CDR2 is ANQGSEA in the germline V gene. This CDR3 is CSVAQGAAYEQYF. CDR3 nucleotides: TGCAGCGTTGCACAGGGGGCGGCGTACGAGCAGTACTTC.

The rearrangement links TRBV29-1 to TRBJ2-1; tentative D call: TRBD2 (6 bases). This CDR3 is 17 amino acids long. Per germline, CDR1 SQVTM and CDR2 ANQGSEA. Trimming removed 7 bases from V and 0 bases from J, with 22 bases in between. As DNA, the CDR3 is TGCAGCGCCCCGGGGCGGGACCGGCCCAGCTCCTACAATGAGCAGTTCTTC. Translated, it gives CSAPGRDRPSSYNEQFF.

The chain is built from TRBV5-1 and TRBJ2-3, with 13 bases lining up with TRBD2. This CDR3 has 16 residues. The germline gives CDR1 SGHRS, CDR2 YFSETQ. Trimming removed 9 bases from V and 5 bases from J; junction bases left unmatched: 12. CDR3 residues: CATRTSGSWRLDTQYF. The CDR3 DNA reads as TGCGCCACCCGGACTAGCGGGAGCTGGAGATTAGATACGCAGTATTTT.

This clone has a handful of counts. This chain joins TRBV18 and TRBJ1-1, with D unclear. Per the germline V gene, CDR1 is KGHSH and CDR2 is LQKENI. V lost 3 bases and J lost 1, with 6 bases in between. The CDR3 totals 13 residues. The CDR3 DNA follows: TGTGCCAGCTCACCTAAGCAGAACACTGAAGCTTTCTTT. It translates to CASSPKQNTEAFF.

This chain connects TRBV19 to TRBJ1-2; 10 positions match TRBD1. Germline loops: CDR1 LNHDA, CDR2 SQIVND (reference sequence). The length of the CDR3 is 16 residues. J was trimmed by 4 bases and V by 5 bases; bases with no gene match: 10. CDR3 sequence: CASSPGTGAPFYGYTF. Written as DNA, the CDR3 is TGTGCCAGTAGTCCAGGGACAGGGGCTCCATTCTATGGCTACACCTTC.

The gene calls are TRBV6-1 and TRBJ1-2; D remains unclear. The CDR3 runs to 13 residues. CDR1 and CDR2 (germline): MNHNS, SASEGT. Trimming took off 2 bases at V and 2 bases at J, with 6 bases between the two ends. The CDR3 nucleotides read TGTGCCAGCAGTGAAATCGGGAACTATGGCTACACCTTC. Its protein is CASSEIGNYGYTF.

The CDR3 DNA reads TGTGCCATCAGTGGGCGAGACACGGGGGGTTCCTATGGCTACACCTTC. Its protein product is CAISGRDTGGSYGYTF. The V and J genes are TRBV10-3 and TRBJ1-2, with D perhaps matching TRBD1 (5 bases). CDR1 is ENHRY and CDR2 is SYGVKD in the germline V gene. The CDR3 is 16 residues long. Trimming removed 4 bases from V and 4 bases from J, with 19 bases in between.